This is a list of T cell receptor beta chains from one sample in a study of OX40 agonist ivuxolimab in advanced cancers. The data were produced by immunoSEQ multiplex PCR, yet TCRdb's version contains in-frame clones alone and is incomplete. Of some 60,000 clones listed, about nine tenths are singletons. The sample here was CD4+ or CD8+ T cells sorted from blood, taken in a trial of the OX40 agonist ivuxolimab. All receptors derive from an adult with an advanced solid tumor such as melanoma, head and neck, liver or kidney cancer. Each CDR3 is given with its conserved first and last residue. A D gene is named only where the DNA matches it firmly. Clone size is stated in some rows and not others, as once, few, many or a class when expanded.

V gene	clone size	J gene	D gene	CDR3 protein	CDR3 DNA
TRBV23-1	once	TRBJ2-7	-	CASSQMDGTYEQYF	TGCGCCAGCAGTCAGATGGACGGTACCTACGAGCAGTACTTC
TRBV7-9	-	TRBJ1-1	-	CASSAGVTEAFF	TGTGCCAGCAGCGCAGGGGTCACTGAAGCTTTCTTT
TRBV10-1	-	TRBJ2-1	-	CASRPSTTGGEQFF	TGCGCCAGCAGGCCAAGCACGACTGGGGGTGAGCAGTTCTTC
TRBV5-1	-	TRBJ2-7	TRBD1	CASSWAGGLSSYEQYF	TGCGCCAGCAGCTGGGCAGGGGGTCTTAGCTCCTACGAGCAGTACTTC
TRBV28	-	TRBJ1-5	-	CASGTGTQHF	TGTGCCAGCGGTACAGGGACCCAGCATTTT
TRBV19	-	TRBJ1-5	-	CASSRDPGTGIVGSNQPQHF	TGTGCCAGTAGTAGAGACCCGGGAACAGGTATAGTCGGGAGCAATCAGCCCCAGCATTTT
TRBV2	-	TRBJ2-5	-	CASSLGGPATQYF	TGTGCCAGCAGTCTGGGGGGCCCCGCGACCCAGTACTTC
TRBV4-1	-	TRBJ2-1	-	CASSQDQVDYNEQFF	TGCGCCAGCAGCCAAGATCAGGTTGACTACAATGAGCAGTTCTTC
TRBV5-1	-	TRBJ2-2	TRBD1	CASTGGVAGELFF	TGCGCCAGCACAGGGGGCGTCGCCGGGGAGCTGTTTTTT
TRBV6-1	-	TRBJ1-4	TRBD1	CASRKQGAYEKLFF	TGTGCCAGCAGGAAACAGGGGGCTTATGAAAAACTGTTTTTT
TRBV10-2	-	TRBJ2-7	TRBD2	CASSRGGSEIHYEQYF	TGCGCCAGCAGCCGCGGGGGTTCGGAGATCCACTACGAGCAGTACTTC
TRBV5-4	-	TRBJ2-7	TRBD2	CASSPGLAGEEQYF	TGTGCCAGCAGCCCGGGACTAGCGGGGGAAGAGCAGTACTTC
TRBV6-6	-	TRBJ2-1	-	CASRISAGGYNEQFF	TGTGCCAGCAGAATTTCGGCAGGGGGGTACAATGAGCAGTTCTTC
TRBV27	-	TRBJ1-4	TRBD1	CASRPGTGTNEKLFF	TGTGCCAGCAGACCCGGGACAGGGACCAATGAAAAACTGTTTTTT
TRBV5-1	-	TRBJ1-1	TRBD1	CASSLQQGRVTEAFF	TGCGCCAGCAGCCTCCAACAGGGGAGGGTCACTGAAGCTTTCTTT
TRBV19	-	TRBJ1-2	-	CASSIRGSDGYTF	TGTGCCAGTAGTATTAGGGGGAGTGATGGCTACACCTTC
TRBV28	-	TRBJ1-2	-	CASRVGGDGGYTF	TGTGCCAGCAGAGTAGGGGGGGACGGTGGCTACACCTTC
TRBV6-6	once	TRBJ2-3	-	CASTAPPTTDTQYF	TGTGCCAGCACCGCCCCCCCGACCACAGATACGCAGTATTTT
TRBV9	-	TRBJ1-1	-	CASSVAPGWDTEAFF	TGTGCCAGCAGCGTAGCCCCAGGGTGGGACACTGAAGCTTTCTTT
TRBV5-6	-	TRBJ2-7	-	CASSLRGAHPYEQYF	TGTGCCAGCAGCTTGCGTGGGGCGCACCCCTACGAGCAGTACTTC
TRBV27	once	TRBJ2-7	TRBD1	CASRATGDSYEQYF	TGTGCCAGCAGGGCCACAGGGGACTCCTACGAGCAGTACTTC
TRBV30	-	TRBJ2-1	TRBD2	CAWSGLATGDEQFF	TGTGCCTGGAGCGGACTAGCGACCGGGGATGAGCAGTTCTTC
TRBV23-1	once	TRBJ1-1	-	CASSHPGLHTEAFF	TGCGCCAGCAGTCATCCCGGGCTTCACACTGAAGCTTTCTTT
TRBV28	-	TRBJ1-5	-	CASGFNQPQHF	TGTGCCAGCGGCTTCAATCAGCCCCAGCATTTT
TRBV5-1	-	TRBJ2-1	-	CASSGQNEQFF	TGCGCCAGCAGCGGACAGAATGAGCAGTTCTTC
TRBV5-1	few	TRBJ1-1	-	CASSFNGGNTEAFF	TGCGCCAGCAGCTTTAATGGGGGGAACACTGAAGCTTTCTTT
TRBV10-3	-	TRBJ1-2	-	CAISESGAGYGYTF	TGTGCCATCAGTGAGTCGGGGGCAGGCTATGGCTACACCTTC
TRBV5-4	-	TRBJ2-5	TRBD1	CASSLGQGAQETQYF	TGTGCCAGCAGCCTAGGACAGGGGGCCCAAGAGACCCAGTACTTC
TRBV2	-	TRBJ2-4	TRBD2	CASSEAPSGRWNIQYF	TGTGCCAGCAGTGAAGCCCCTAGCGGGAGGTGGAACATTCAGTACTTC
TRBV28	-	TRBJ2-4	-	CASSFSGTKNIQYF	TGTGCCAGCAGTTTCTCGGGGACCAAAAACATTCAGTACTTC
TRBV30	-	TRBJ2-1	-	CAWRQGSFNEQFF	TGTGCCTGGAGGCAGGGGAGTTTCAATGAGCAGTTCTTC
TRBV6-5	once	TRBJ1-1	-	CASSYRPDGDTEAFF	TGTGCCAGCAGTTATCGACCGGACGGTGACACTGAAGCTTTCTTT
TRBV6-5	-	TRBJ2-7	-	CASSYSHDAGEQYF	TGTGCCAGCAGTTACTCACACGACGCTGGCGAGCAGTACTTC
TRBV6-5	-	TRBJ1-1	-	CASSYSRNTEAFF	TGTGCCAGCAGTTACTCTAGGAACACTGAAGCTTTCTTT
TRBV4-1	-	TRBJ2-2	-	CASSQSDWNTGELFF	TGCGCCAGCAGCCAAAGCGACTGGAACACCGGGGAGCTGTTTTTT
TRBV27	-	TRBJ1-5	-	CASSPVTRGPQHF	TGTGCCAGCAGTCCGGTAACGAGGGGTCCCCAGCATTTT
TRBV5-1	-	TRBJ2-5	-	CASSLGTSQETQYF	TGCGCCAGCAGCTTGGGTACCAGCCAAGAGACCCAGTACTTC
TRBV2	-	TRBJ1-5	-	CASSPDNQPQHF	TGTGCCAGCAGTCCAGACAATCAGCCCCAGCATTTT
TRBV2	-	TRBJ1-4	TRBD1	CASSRITGENEKLFF	TGTGCCAGCAGCAGGATTACAGGGGAAAATGAAAAACTGTTTTTT
TRBV19	-	TRBJ2-6	TRBD1	CASTTGGRGANVLTF	TGTGCCAGCACCACAGGGGGCCGTGGGGCCAACGTCCTGACTTTC
TRBV5-4	-	TRBJ2-2	-	CASSLDFTGELFF	TGTGCCAGCAGCTTGGATTTCACCGGGGAGCTGTTTTTT
TRBV19	-	TRBJ2-7	-	CASSIGSAPYEQYF	TGTGCCAGTAGTATAGGGTCGGCACCATACGAGCAGTACTTC
TRBV6-6	-	TRBJ1-1	-	CASSYFSEGTTEAFF	TGTGCCAGCAGTTACTTCTCCGAGGGAACCACTGAAGCTTTCTTT
TRBV28	-	TRBJ1-2	TRBD1	CASYGPQGHGYTF	TGTGCCAGCTACGGGCCACAGGGGCATGGCTACACCTTC
TRBV15	-	TRBJ2-4	TRBD2	CATSLGLAGAKNIQYF	TGTGCCACCAGCTTGGGACTAGCGGGGGCCAAAAACATTCAGTACTTC
TRBV11-1	-	TRBJ2-1	TRBD1	CASSLAEGQYNEQFF	TGTGCCAGCAGCTTAGCAGAGGGACAGTACAATGAGCAGTTCTTC
TRBV2	-	TRBJ1-2	-	CASSERDLNYGYTF	TGTGCCAGCAGTGAGCGGGATCTTAACTATGGCTACACCTTC
TRBV7-2	medium-sized	TRBJ1-1	-	CASSRQSPSSTEAFF	TGTGCCAGCAGCCGCCAGAGCCCTTCGAGTACTGAAGCTTTCTTT
TRBV5-6	-	TRBJ2-2	-	CASSWKGPTGELFF	TGTGCCAGCAGCTGGAAAGGGCCAACCGGGGAGCTGTTTTTT
TRBV28	-	TRBJ1-4	-	CASSEQGPNEKLFF	TGTGCCAGCAGTGAACAGGGCCCTAATGAAAAACTGTTTTTT
TRBV5-1	-	TRBJ2-1	-	CASSVNYNEQFF	TGCGCCAGCAGCGTGAATTACAATGAGCAGTTCTTC